The 22 T cell receptor beta chains presented below share a single source sample, sequenced in a study of T-cell reconstitution after alpha-beta-depleted transplantation in children. Unique molecular identifiers were incorporated into the prepared TCRbeta library. TCRdb fed the PCR reads into MiXCR, producing one record per CDR3 protein. The profile covers 700,000 or so distinct CDR3 sequences, with about an eighth appearing a single time and 0.79% taken by the ten largest. The sample here was PBMCs, taken before TCRalphabeta/CD19-depleted stem cell transplant. The origin of the receptors is a girl aged 2 to 9 with congenital amegakaryocytic thrombocytopenia, due to receive a stem cell transplant.

In its sample, this clonotype was seen a few times. The chain uses TRBV12-3 or TRBV12-4 and TRBJ1-5, with D unclear. Trimming took 7 bases from V and 7 from J, leaving 14 bases between them. The CDR3 extends over 13 amino acids. The CDR3 here is CASTFRGWQPQHF. The CDR3 nucleotides are TGTGCCAGCACCTTCAGAGGTTGGCAGCCCCAGCATTTT.

This clonotype has ten or more counts. The V call is TRBV24-1, the J call TRBJ2-2; 8 bases align to TRBD1. This CDR3 spans 16 amino acids. With V trimmed by 3 bases and J by 4 bases, 6 bases remained unmatched. Germline V gives CDR1 KGHDR, CDR2 SFDVKD. The CDR3 DNA is TGTGCCACCAGTGATCCCGGACAGGGAGCCACCGGGGAGCTGTTTTTT. Amino acids: CATSDPGQGATGELFF.

V gene TRBV5-1 combines with J gene TRBJ2-2; 7 bases match TRBD1. V lost 5 bases to trimming and J lost 2 bases; unmatched junction nucleotides: 6. The CDR3 runs to 15 residues. CDR1 is SGHRS, CDR2 YFSETQ, per germline. For the CDR3, the DNA is TGCGCCAGCAGGCCGGGACAGCCTAACACCGGGGAGCTGTTTTTT. Encoded protein: CASRPGQPNTGELFF.

The chain employs TRBV5-1 and TRBJ2-6; 7 bases map to TRBD1. The V gene end was trimmed by 4 bases and the J gene end by 0 bases; junction bases not matched to a gene: 4. The CDR3 is 16 amino acids. Per the germline V gene, CDR1 is SGHRS and CDR2 is YFSETQ. For the CDR3, the DNA is TGCGCCAGCAGCCCCGGACAGGACTCTGGGGCCAACGTCCTGACTTTC. Translation: CASSPGQDSGANVLTF.

This rearrangement joins TRBV30 to TRBJ1-1; D unclear. The CDR3 consists of 14 residues. Germline-derived CDR1 and CDR2 are GTSNPN and SVGIG (reference sequence). The V gene lost 0 bases and the J gene lost 3 bases, with 11 bases spanning the gap. The CDR3 reads CAWSVRRVDTEAFF. In nucleotides, the CDR3 is TGTGCCTGGAGTGTCCGCCGGGTGGACACTGAAGCTTTCTTT.

Many counts were recorded for this clonotype. The chain has TRBV20-1 and TRBJ2-3; D call uncertain. This CDR3 is built from 14 residues. The V and J ends lost 4 bases and 2 bases respectively, with 13 bases between them. From germline, CDR1 is DFQATT and CDR2 SNEGSKA (reference sequence). CDR3 residues: CSAKNDGYTDTQYF. The CDR3 nucleotides are TGCAGTGCTAAAAACGACGGGTACACAGATACGCAGTATTTT.

This chain links TRBV5-1 with TRBJ1-1; no firm D call. This CDR3 comprises 22 residues. V shed 4 bases and J shed 0 bases, with 34 bases lying between them. Looked up from germline, CDR1 is SGHRS and CDR2 is YFSETQ. The CDR3 here is CASSIHYTGLSPHSELNTEAFF. The CDR3, as DNA: TGCGCCAGCAGCATTCACTATACTGGCCTTTCTCCACACAGCGAATTGAACACTGAAGCTTTCTTT. Combining the CDR3 with reference TRBV5-1 and TRBJ1-1 gives the whole variable domain KAGVTQTPRYLIKTRGQQVTLSCSPISGHRSVSWYQQTPGQGLQFLFEYFSETQRNKGNFPGRFSGRQFSNSRSEMNVSTLELGDSALYLCASSIHYTGLSPHSELNTEAFFGQGTRLTVV.

This clonotype appeared many times. The CDR3 DNA sequence: TGTGCCAGCAGTTTAGGACTAGCGGGAGGCCGTATCTCCTACGAGCAGTACTTC. Translated: CASSLGLAGGRISYEQYF. J is TRBJ2-7 and V is TRBV28, with 14 positions matching TRBD2. From germline, CDR1 is MDHEN and CDR2 SYDVKM. This CDR3 has 18 residues. V shed 2 bases, J shed 0 bases, and the junction held 6 bases outside the gene matches.

This clonotype has more than one count but fewer than ten. The chain joins TRBV12-3 or TRBV12-4 to TRBJ1-2; 9 nucleotides line up with TRBD1. The V segment lost 4 bases and the J segment 2 bases; nucleotides outside the gene matches: 5. The CDR3 has 15 residues. The chain's CDR3 is CASSSQGARNYGYTF. The CDR3 nucleotides read TGTGCCAGCAGTTCACAGGGGGCGCGAAACTATGGCTACACCTTC.

In regard to this clonotype: One junction end does not reproduce the germline sequence, and a read error may be involved. The genes are TRBV12-3 or TRBV12-4 and TRBJ2-1; TRBD2 matches at 9 bases. The CDR3 spans 12 residues. Here the CDR3 reads CASRLAGSEQSF. CDR3 bases: TGTGCCAGCAGACTAGCGGGTAGTGAGCAGTCCTTC.

This chain links TRBV6-6 with TRBJ2-3; D unclear. Trimming cost V 7 bases and J 6 bases, with 11 bases left between them. Germline V gene data show CDR1 as MNHNY and CDR2 as SVGAGI (reference sequence). This CDR3 comprises 12 residues. CDR3 sequence reads: CASTPRTDTQYF. CDR3 nucleotides: TGTGCCAGCACCCCGAGGACCGATACGCAGTATTTT.

About this clonotype itself: A clone one base away is much larger, so this may be a read error. The chain is built from TRBV20-1 and TRBJ2-5; TRBD1 matches at 7 bases. The CDR3 is 10 residues long. Germline V gene data show CDR1 as DFQATT and CDR2 as SNEGSKA (reference sequence). CDR3 protein: CSARPETGSF. The CDR3 bases are TGCAGTGCTAGACCGGAGACAGGGTCCTTC.

In its sample, this clonotype was seen a few times. The chain has TRBV29-1 and TRBJ2-7; the D call may be TRBD1 or TRBD2 (5 bases each). The germline V gene has CDR1 SQVTM and CDR2 ANQGSEA. The CDR3 contains 15 residues. Trimming took 4 bases from V and 1 from J, leaving 17 bases between them. CDR3 loop: CSVVGDDSSSYEQYF. In DNA form, the CDR3 reads TGCAGCGTTGTCGGGGATGACAGCTCTTCCTACGAGCAGTACTTC.

The CDR3 protein is CSATTTGYSGNTIYF. CDR3 DNA sequence: TGCAGTGCTACAACTACAGGGTACTCTGGAAACACCATATATTTT. The V gene is TRBV20-1, the J gene TRBJ1-3; D is perhaps TRBD1 (6 bases). CDR3 size: 15 residues. In germline, CDR1 is DFQATT, CDR2 SNEGSKA (reference sequence). With 4 bases removed from V and 0 bases from J, the gap between germline ends came to 13 bases.

This clonotype was seen repeatedly, ten times or more. The chain couples TRBV20-1 to TRBJ2-7, with 8 bases aligning to TRBD2. The trim removed 1 base at V and 4 bases at J, leaving 9 bases unmatched. The germline V gene has CDR1 DFQATT and CDR2 SNEGSKA (reference sequence). The CDR3 length is 15 residues. The CDR3, as DNA: TGCAGTGCTAGAGTCGTGGAGCTAGCGGGTTACGAGCAGTACTTC. Its translation is CSARVVELAGYEQYF.

This clonotype was seen only a few times. V and J are TRBV29-1 and TRBJ2-5, with D tentatively TRBD2 (6 bases). The CDR3 totals 14 residues. From germline, CDR1 is SQVTM and CDR2 ANQGSEA. The V gene lost 6 bases and the J gene lost 6 bases, with 20 bases spanning the gap. CDR3 DNA: TGCAGCGTGGCCGGAGGGCCTCTTGAGAAGACCCAGTACTTC. It translates to CSVAGGPLEKTQYF.

In this sample, this clonotype turned up a few times. The J gene is TRBJ2-5, the V gene TRBV7-9; D is perhaps TRBD1 (6 bases). The V end lost 5 bases, the J end lost 5 bases, and 18 bases lay between the germline ends. Germline lookup yields CDR1 SEHNR and CDR2 FQNEAQ (reference sequence). The length of the CDR3 is 15 residues. The CDR3, as DNA: TGTGCCAGCAGCCCCGATTCCGGACAGTTGGAGACCCAGTACTTC. Translating it yields CASSPDSGQLETQYF.

This clonotype has a count of ten or more. The CDR3 loop reads CASGGPPDGYTF. The CDR3 DNA reads as TGTGCCAGCGGGGGACCGCCGGATGGCTACACCTTC. This chain joins TRBV25-1 and TRBJ1-2; D might be TRBD1 (5 bases). Deletions cut 8 bases from V and 6 bases from J, with 13 bases between. Germline CDR1 reads MGHDK; CDR2 reads SYGVNS. This CDR3 contains 12 residues.

The chain has TRBV20-1 and TRBJ1-2; D ambiguous. The germline gives CDR1 DFQATT, CDR2 SNEGSKA (reference sequence). CDR3 length: 12 residues. Trimming removed 6 bases from V and 4 bases from J, with 12 bases in between. CDR3 region: CSAVEGGYGYTF. The DNA of the CDR3 is TGCAGTGCCGTTGAGGGCGGCTATGGCTACACCTTC.

At least ten counts were recorded for this clonotype. The chain has TRBV5-1 and TRBJ1-2; possible D gene TRBD1, 5 bases. V lost 4 bases to trimming and J lost 3 bases, with 10 bases between them. The CDR3 length is 13 residues. Germline assignment: CDR1 SGHRS and CDR2 YFSETQ. The CDR3: CASSPGQDYGYTF. CDR3 nucleotides: TGCGCCAGCAGCCCAGGACAAGACTATGGCTACACCTTC.

The V call is TRBV29-1, the J call TRBJ1-4; the D gene is possibly TRBD1 (6 bases). The V end lost 6 bases, the J end lost 8 bases, and 13 bases lay between the germline ends. Germline-derived CDR1 and CDR2 are SQVTM and ANQGSEA. The CDR3 totals 12 residues. This CDR3 reads CSVGRGREKLFF. The CDR3 coding sequence is TGCAGCGTCGGCAGGGGTCGAGAAAAACTGTTTTTT.

This clonotype occurred many times. The J gene is TRBJ2-2, the V gene TRBV7-2, with D perhaps TRBD1 (6 bases). The CDR3 has 15 amino acids. The ends were cut back, 5 bases at V and 1 base at J, with 11 bases in the middle. The germline gives CDR1 SGHTA, CDR2 FQGNSA. The DNA for the CDR3 is TGTGCCAGCAGCCCCGGGACATGGAACACCGGGGAGCTGTTTTTT. Protein sequence: CASSPGTWNTGELFF.